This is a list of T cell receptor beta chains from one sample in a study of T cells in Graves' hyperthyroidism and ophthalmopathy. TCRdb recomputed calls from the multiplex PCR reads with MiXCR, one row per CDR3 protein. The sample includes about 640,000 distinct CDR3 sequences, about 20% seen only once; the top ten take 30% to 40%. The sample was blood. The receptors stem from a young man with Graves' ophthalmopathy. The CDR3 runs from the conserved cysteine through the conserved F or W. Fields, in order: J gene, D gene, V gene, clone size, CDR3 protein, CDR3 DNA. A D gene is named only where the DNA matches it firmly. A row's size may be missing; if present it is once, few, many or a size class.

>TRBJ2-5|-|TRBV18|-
CASSRGFKETQYF
TGTGCCAGCTCACGGGGATTTAAAGAGACCCAGTACTTC
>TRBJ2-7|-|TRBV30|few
CAWSGTPSEYEQYF
TGTGCCTGGAGTGGAACGCCTAGTGAGTACGAGCAGTACTTC
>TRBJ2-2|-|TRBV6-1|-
CASSVRGHYTGELFF
TGTGCCAGCAGTGTAAGGGGCCATTACACCGGGGAGCTGTTTTTT
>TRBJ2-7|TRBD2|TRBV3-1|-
CASSSGLADGQYF
TGTGCCAGCAGCTCCGGACTAGCGGACGGGCAGTACTTC
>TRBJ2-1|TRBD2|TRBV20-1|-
CSARRVAGGNEQFF
TGCAGTGCCCGAAGGGTAGCGGGAGGCAATGAGCAGTTCTTC
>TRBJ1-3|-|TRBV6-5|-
CASSYATSGNTIYF
TGTGCCAGCAGTTACGCTACTTCTGGAAACACCATATATTTT
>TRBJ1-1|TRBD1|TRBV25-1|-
CASRRAGTGAPEAFF
TGTGCCAGCAGACGAGCCGGGACAGGGGCCCCTGAAGCTTTCTTT
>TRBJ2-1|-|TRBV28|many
CASSPPARRLNNEQFF
TGTGCCAGCAGTCCCCCCGCACGACGACTAAACAATGAGCAGTTCTTC
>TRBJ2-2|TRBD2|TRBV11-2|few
CASGAGRVTGELFF
TGTGCCAGCGGAGCAGGGAGGGTCACCGGGGAGCTGTTTTTT
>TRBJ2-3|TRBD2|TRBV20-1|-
CSARDPGLAGVDTQYF
TGCAGTGCTAGAGATCCGGGACTAGCGGGAGTGGATACGCAGTATTTT
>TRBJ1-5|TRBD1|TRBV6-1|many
CASSEHRTGFDQPQHF
TGTGCCAGCAGTGAACACCGGACAGGGTTTGATCAGCCCCAGCATTTT
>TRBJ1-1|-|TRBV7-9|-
CASSLELGPEAFF
TGTGCCAGCAGCTTAGAACTGGGACCTGAAGCTTTCTTT
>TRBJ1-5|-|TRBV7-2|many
CASSLEGGGGNQPQHF
TGTGCCAGCAGCTTAGAGGGGGGGGGCGGCAATCAGCCCCAGCATTTT
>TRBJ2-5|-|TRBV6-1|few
CASSPTAQETQYF
TGTGCCAGCAGCCCGACGGCACAAGAGACCCAGTACTTC
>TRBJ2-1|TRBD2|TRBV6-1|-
CASRATSGSSYEQFF
TGTGCCAGCAGAGCTACTAGCGGGAGCTCGTATGAGCAGTTCTTC
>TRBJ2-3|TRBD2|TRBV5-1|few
CASSHGTSGLTDTQYF
TGCGCCAGCAGCCATGGGACTAGCGGGCTTACAGATACGCAGTATTTT
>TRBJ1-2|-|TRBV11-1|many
CASSLDGGYGYTF
TGTGCCAGCAGCTTAGACGGGGGTTATGGCTACACCTTC